Listed below are T cell receptor beta chains from one sample, sequenced in a study of OX40 agonist ivuxolimab in advanced cancers. Using immunoSEQ multiplex PCR, the repertoire was profiled, and TCRdb retains in-frame clones only, with some absent. The table shows approximately 100,000 clones, with 90% occurring only once. The input for sequencing was CD4+ or CD8+ T cells sorted from blood, taken in a trial of the OX40 agonist ivuxolimab. The source is an adult with an advanced solid tumor such as melanoma, head and neck, liver or kidney cancer. CDR3s include the opening cysteine and the closing phenylalanine or tryptophan. D genes are given only for firm matches. Size is omitted from some rows. Given values are once, few, many or a class for expanded clones.

J: TRBJ2-7
D: -
size: -
V: TRBV6-5
DNA: TGTGCCAGCAGTCCCTCGGGCCGCACGACCTACGAGCAGTACTTC
CDR3: CASSPSGRTTYEQYF

J: TRBJ2-7
D: -
size: -
V: TRBV7-6
DNA: TGTGCCAGCAGCTTTCATGGGGGCGAGCAGTACTTC
CDR3: CASSFHGGEQYF

J: TRBJ2-1
D: TRBD1
size: -
V: TRBV19
DNA: TGTGCCAGTAGTATAAGTGACAGGGGCCTCTTCTTC
CDR3: CASSISDRGLFF

J: TRBJ2-5
D: TRBD2
size: -
V: TRBV18
DNA: TGTGCCAGCTCACCAGGACTAGCGGGAATGGGGGAGACCCAGTACTTC
CDR3: CASSPGLAGMGETQYF

J: TRBJ2-7
D: TRBD2
size: once
V: TRBV7-3
DNA: TGTGCCAGCAGCAAAGCGGGAGGGCCTTCCTACGAGCAGTACTTC
CDR3: CASSKAGGPSYEQYF

J: TRBJ2-3
D: -
size: -
V: TRBV5-6
DNA: TGTGCCAGCAGCTTGAACGCGGTCGGTACGCAGTATTTT
CDR3: CASSLNAVGTQYF

J: TRBJ2-2
D: TRBD1
size: -
V: TRBV11-3
DNA: TGTGCCAGCAGGACGGACAGGGACACCGGGGAGCTGTTTTTT
CDR3: CASRTDRDTGELFF

J: TRBJ1-1
D: TRBD1
size: -
V: TRBV6-6
DNA: TGTGCCAGCAGTTACCCTCGACAGGGGGCGGCTGAAGCTTTCTTT
CDR3: CASSYPRQGAAEAFF

J: TRBJ2-2
D: TRBD1
size: -
V: TRBV11-1
DNA: TGTGCCAGCAGCTCTCGGGACAGGAACACCGGGGAGCTGTTTTTT
CDR3: CASSSRDRNTGELFF

J: TRBJ1-4
D: TRBD1
size: -
V: TRBV15
DNA: TGTGCCACCAGCAGAGAAGTAGGAAACAGGGGGCGAGAAAAACTGTTTTTT
CDR3: CATSREVGNRGREKLFF

J: TRBJ2-3
D: -
size: -
V: TRBV7-2
DNA: TGTGCCAGCAGCCCAAGCACAGATACGCAGTATTTT
CDR3: CASSPSTDTQYF

J: TRBJ1-2
D: -
size: -
V: TRBV10-3
DNA: TGTGCCATCAGTGAGGCACTGGACTATGGCTACACCTTC
CDR3: CAISEALDYGYTF

J: TRBJ1-2
D: -
size: few
V: TRBV28
DNA: TGTGCCAGCGAAGCAGGGTACTATGGCTACACCTTC
CDR3: CASEAGYYGYTF

J: TRBJ2-7
D: -
size: -
V: TRBV6-5
DNA: TGTGCCAGCAGTTACGGGGCTAGCAGGAGCTACGAGCAGTACTTC
CDR3: CASSYGASRSYEQYF

J: TRBJ2-1
D: TRBD1
size: -
V: TRBV6-4
DNA: TGTGCCAGCAGTCAGGACAGGGCTAGCAATGAGCAGTTCTTC
CDR3: CASSQDRASNEQFF

J: TRBJ1-2
D: -
size: -
V: TRBV5-8
DNA: TGTGCCAGCAGCTTGCCCCTTTTAGGCTACACCTTC
CDR3: CASSLPLLGYTF

J: TRBJ2-7
D: -
size: -
V: TRBV9
DNA: TGTGCCAGCAGCGGGCTTGGGGGGACTGGCGGCGAGCAGTACTTC
CDR3: CASSGLGGTGGEQYF

J: TRBJ2-7
D: -
size: -
V: TRBV18
DNA: TGTGCCAGCTCACCACCGAGGCCCCCCTACGAGCAGTACTTC
CDR3: CASSPPRPPYEQYF

J: TRBJ2-1
D: -
size: -
V: TRBV19
DNA: TGTGCCAGTAGTGACGGGAGTATCCACAATGAGCAGTTCTTC
CDR3: CASSDGSIHNEQFF

J: TRBJ1-5
D: -
size: -
V: TRBV5-4
DNA: TGTGCCAGCAGCTTGAATAATCAGCCCCAGCATTTT
CDR3: CASSLNNQPQHF

J: TRBJ2-7
D: TRBD1
size: -
V: TRBV5-1
DNA: TGCGCCAGCACCCGGACAGGGGGCTCCTACGAGCAGTACTTC
CDR3: CASTRTGGSYEQYF

J: TRBJ1-1
D: -
size: -
V: TRBV5-1
DNA: TGCGCCAGCAGCTCGACAGGTTGGAACACTGAAGCTTTCTTT
CDR3: CASSSTGWNTEAFF

J: TRBJ2-7
D: TRBD2
size: once
V: TRBV28
DNA: TGTGCCAGCTTTAGCGGGAGCTCCTACGAGCAGTACTTC
CDR3: CASFSGSSYEQYF

J: TRBJ2-5
D: TRBD2
size: -
V: TRBV4-2
DNA: TGTGCCAGCAGCATTGGGGGACTAGCGGGAGTAGGACAAGAGACCCAGTACTTC
CDR3: CASSIGGLAGVGQETQYF

J: TRBJ2-1
D: TRBD1
size: -
V: TRBV5-1
DNA: TGCGCCAGCAGCTTGGAAGACAGGGGCCGAAGGAATGAGCAGTTCTTC
CDR3: CASSLEDRGRRNEQFF

J: TRBJ2-1
D: -
size: once
V: TRBV7-3
DNA: TGTGCCAGCAGCTTACGCGGGACAACTAACAATGAGCAGTTCTTC
CDR3: CASSLRGTTNNEQFF

J: TRBJ2-1
D: -
size: once
V: TRBV15
DNA: TGTGCCACCAGCAGAGAACCCGGGGCCGTCAAGTTCTTC
CDR3: CATSREPGAVKFF